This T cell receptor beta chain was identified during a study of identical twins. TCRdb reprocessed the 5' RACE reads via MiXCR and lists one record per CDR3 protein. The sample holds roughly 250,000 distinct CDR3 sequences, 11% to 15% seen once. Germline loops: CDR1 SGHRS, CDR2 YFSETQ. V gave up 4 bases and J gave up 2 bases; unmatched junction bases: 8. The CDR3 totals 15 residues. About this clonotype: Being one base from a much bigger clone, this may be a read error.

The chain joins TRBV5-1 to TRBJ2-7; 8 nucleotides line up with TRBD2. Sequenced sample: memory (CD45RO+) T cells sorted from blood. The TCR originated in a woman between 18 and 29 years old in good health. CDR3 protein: CASSASGSPPYEQYF. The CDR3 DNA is TGCGCCAGCAGCGCTAGCGGGTCGCCCCCCTACGAGCAGTACTTC.